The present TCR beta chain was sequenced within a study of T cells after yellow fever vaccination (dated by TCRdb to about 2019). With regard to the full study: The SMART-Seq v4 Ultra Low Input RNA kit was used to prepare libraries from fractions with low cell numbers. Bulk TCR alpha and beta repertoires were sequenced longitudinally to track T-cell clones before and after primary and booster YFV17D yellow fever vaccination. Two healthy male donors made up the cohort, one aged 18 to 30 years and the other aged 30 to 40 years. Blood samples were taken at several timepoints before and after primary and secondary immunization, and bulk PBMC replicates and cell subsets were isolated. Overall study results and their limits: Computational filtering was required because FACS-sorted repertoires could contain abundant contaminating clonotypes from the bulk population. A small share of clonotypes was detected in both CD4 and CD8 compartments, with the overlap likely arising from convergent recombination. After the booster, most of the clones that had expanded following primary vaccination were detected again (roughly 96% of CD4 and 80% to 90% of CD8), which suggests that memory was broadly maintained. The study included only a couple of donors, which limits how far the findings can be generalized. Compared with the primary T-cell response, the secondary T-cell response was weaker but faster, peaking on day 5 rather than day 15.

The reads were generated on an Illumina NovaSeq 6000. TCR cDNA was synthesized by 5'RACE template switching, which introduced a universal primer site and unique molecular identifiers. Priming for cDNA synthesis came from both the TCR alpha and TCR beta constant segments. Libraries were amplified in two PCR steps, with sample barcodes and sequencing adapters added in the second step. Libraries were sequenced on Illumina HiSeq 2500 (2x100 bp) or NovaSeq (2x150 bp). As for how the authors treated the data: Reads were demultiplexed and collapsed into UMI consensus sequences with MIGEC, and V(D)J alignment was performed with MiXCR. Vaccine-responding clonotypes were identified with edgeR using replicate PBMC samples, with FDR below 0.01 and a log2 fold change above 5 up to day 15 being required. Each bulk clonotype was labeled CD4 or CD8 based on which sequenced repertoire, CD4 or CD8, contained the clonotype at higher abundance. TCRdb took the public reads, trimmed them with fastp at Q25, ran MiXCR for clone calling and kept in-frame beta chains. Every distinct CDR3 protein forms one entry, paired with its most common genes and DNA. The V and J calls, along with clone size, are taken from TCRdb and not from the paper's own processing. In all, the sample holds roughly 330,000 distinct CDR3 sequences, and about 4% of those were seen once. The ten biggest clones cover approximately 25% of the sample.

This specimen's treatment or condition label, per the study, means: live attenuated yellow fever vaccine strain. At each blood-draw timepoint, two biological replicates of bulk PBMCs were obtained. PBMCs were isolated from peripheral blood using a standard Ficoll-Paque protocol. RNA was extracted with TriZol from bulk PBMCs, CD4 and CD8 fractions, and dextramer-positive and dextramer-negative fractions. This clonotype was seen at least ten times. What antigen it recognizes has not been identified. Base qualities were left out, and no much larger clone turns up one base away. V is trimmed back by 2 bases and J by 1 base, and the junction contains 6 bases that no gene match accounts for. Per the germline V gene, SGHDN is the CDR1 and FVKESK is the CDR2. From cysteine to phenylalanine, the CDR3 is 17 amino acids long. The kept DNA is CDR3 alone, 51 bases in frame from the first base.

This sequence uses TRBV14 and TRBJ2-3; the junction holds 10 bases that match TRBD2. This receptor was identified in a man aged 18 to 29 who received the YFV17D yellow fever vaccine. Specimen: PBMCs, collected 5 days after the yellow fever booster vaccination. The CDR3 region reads CASSQSTGTSGTDTQYF. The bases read TGTGCCAGCAGCCAATCCACCGGGACTAGCGGCACAGATACGCAGTATTTT.